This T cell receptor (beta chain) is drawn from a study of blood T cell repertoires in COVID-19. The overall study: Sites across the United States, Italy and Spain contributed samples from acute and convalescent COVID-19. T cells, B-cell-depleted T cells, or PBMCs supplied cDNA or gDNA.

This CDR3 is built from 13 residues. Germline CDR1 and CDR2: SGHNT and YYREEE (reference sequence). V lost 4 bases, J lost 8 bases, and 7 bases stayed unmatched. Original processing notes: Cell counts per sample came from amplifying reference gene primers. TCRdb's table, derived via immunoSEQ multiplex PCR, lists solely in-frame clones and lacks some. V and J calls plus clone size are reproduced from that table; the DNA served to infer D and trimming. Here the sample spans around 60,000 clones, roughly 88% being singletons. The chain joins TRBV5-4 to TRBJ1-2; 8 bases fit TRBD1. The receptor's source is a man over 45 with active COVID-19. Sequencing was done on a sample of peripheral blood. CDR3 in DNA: TGTGCCAGCAGCCAACCCCGGGACAGGGGCTACACCTTC. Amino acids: CASSQPRDRGYTF.